The rows below give T cell receptor beta chains drawn from one sample of a study of spatial heterogeneity in lung cancer. TCRdb reprocessed the 5' RACE reads with MiXCR, giving one entry per CDR3 protein. The table lists roughly 9,600 distinct CDR3 sequences, roughly 6% of them singletons. The input for sequencing was lung tumor tissue, taken at surgery. The receptors come from a male donor with early-stage non-small cell lung cancer. CDR3s include the opening cysteine and the closing phenylalanine or tryptophan.

CDR3 protein: CASSQAAGQSPYEQYF
V gene: TRBV4-3
J gene: TRBJ2-7

CDR3 protein: CASSPRRGVHYGYTF
V gene: TRBV28
J gene: TRBJ1-2

CDR3 protein: CASSFGASTDTQYF
V gene: TRBV5-1
J gene: TRBJ2-3

CDR3 protein: CAIADRGKADTQYF
V gene: TRBV10-3
J gene: TRBJ2-3

CDR3 protein: CASSRRVAGGQTGELFF
V gene: TRBV6-6
J gene: TRBJ2-2

CDR3 protein: CATPSPQGTIAKNIQYF
V gene: TRBV23-1
J gene: TRBJ2-4

CDR3 protein: CASTPGQAGNTIYF
V gene: TRBV5-6
J gene: TRBJ1-3

CDR3 protein: CASSPDGLQHTGYTF
V gene: TRBV6-5
J gene: TRBJ1-2

CDR3 protein: CSARKDNYEQYF
V gene: TRBV20-1
J gene: TRBJ2-7

CDR3 protein: CASSLVGGETQYF
V gene: TRBV5-1
J gene: TRBJ2-5

CDR3 protein: CASTSTESSGANVLTF
V gene: TRBV4-2
J gene: TRBJ2-6

CDR3 protein: CSAPRTRRIQETQYF
V gene: TRBV20-1
J gene: TRBJ2-5

CDR3 protein: CASRNIQGRSYNEQFF
V gene: TRBV12-2
J gene: TRBJ2-1

CDR3 protein: CASSQRDRGTLNYGYTF
V gene: TRBV14
J gene: TRBJ1-2

CDR3 protein: CASSPRTSGGPYEQYF
V gene: TRBV6-2/TRBV6-3
J gene: TRBJ2-7

CDR3 protein: CASSPISTDTQYF
V gene: TRBV18
J gene: TRBJ2-3

CDR3 protein: CASSIITISPNQPQHF
V gene: TRBV19
J gene: TRBJ1-5

CDR3 protein: CASSLEGSAEQYF
V gene: TRBV5-1
J gene: TRBJ2-7

CDR3 protein: CASSEADLLAYEQYF
V gene: TRBV2
J gene: TRBJ2-7

CDR3 protein: CASSFARGAGDTQYF
V gene: TRBV19
J gene: TRBJ2-3

CDR3 protein: CASSLSGGDEKLFF
V gene: TRBV5-5
J gene: TRBJ1-4

CDR3 protein: CASSVGSGGVGSYNEQFF
V gene: TRBV9
J gene: TRBJ2-1